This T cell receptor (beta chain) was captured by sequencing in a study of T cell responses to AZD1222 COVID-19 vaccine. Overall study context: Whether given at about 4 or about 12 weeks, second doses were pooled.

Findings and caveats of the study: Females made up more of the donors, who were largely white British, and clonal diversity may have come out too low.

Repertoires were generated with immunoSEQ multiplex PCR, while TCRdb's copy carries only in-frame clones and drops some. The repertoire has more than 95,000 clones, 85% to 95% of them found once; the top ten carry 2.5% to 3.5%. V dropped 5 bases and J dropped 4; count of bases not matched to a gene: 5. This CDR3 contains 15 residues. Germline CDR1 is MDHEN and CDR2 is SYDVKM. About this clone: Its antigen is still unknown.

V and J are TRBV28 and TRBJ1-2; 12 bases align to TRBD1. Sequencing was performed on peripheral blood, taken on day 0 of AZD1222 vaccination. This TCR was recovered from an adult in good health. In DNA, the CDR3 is TGTGCCAGCAGTCTTGGGACAGGGGGCGCCTATGGCTACACCTTC. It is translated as CASSLGTGGAYGYTF.